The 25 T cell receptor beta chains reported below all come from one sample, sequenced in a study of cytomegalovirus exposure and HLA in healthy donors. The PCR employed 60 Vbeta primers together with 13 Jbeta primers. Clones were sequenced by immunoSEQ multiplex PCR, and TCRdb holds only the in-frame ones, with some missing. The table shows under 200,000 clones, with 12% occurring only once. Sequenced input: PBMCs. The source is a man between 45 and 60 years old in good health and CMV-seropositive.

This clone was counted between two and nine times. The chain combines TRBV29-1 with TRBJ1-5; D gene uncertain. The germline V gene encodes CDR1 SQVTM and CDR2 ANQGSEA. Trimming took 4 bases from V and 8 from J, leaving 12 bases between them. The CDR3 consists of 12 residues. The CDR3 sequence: CSVGAPGEPQHF. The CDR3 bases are TGCAGCGTTGGGGCCCCCGGGGAGCCCCAGCATTTT.

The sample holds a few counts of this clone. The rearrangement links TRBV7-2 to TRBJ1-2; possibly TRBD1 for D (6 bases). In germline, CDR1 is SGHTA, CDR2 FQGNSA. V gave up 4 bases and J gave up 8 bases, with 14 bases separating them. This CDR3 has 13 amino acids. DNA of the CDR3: TGTGCCAGCAGCTCTACAGGGTGGGACGGCTACACCTTC. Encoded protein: CASSSTGWDGYTF.

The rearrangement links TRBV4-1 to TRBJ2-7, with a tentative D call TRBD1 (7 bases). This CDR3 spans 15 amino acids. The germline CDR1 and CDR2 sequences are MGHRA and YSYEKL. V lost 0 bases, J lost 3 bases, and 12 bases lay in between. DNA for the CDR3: TGCGCCAGCAGCCAAGAGCCAGGGGGGTTCTACGAGCAGTACTTC. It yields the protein CASSQEPGGFYEQYF.

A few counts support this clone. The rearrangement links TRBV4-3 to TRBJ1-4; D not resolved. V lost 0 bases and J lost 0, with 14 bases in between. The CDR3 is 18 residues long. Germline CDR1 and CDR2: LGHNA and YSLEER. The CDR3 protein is CASSQDRGSFATNEKLFF. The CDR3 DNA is TGCGCCAGCAGCCAAGATCGAGGCAGCTTCGCAACTAATGAAAAACTGTTTTTT.

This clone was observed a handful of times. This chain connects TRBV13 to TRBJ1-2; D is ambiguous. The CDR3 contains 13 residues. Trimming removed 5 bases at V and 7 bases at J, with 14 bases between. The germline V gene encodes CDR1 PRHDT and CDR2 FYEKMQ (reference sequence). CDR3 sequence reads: CASSPYRSPGYTF. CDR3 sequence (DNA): TGTGCCAGCAGCCCCTACCGGTCCCCTGGCTACACCTTC.

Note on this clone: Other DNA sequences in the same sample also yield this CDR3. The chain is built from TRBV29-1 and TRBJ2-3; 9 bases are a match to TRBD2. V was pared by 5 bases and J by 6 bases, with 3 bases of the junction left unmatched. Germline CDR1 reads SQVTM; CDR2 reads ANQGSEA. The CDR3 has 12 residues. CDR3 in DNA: TGCAGCGTTATTAGCGGGGGTGATACGCAGTATTTT. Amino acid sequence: CSVISGGDTQYF.

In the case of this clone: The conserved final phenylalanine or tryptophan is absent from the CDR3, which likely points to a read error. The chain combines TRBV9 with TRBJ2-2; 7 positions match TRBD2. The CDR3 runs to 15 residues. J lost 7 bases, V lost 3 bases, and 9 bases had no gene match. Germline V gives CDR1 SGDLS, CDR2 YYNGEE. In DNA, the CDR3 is TGTGCCAGCAGCGCATCCGGGACTATGAGCGGGGAGCTGTTTGTT. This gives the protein CASSASGTMSGELFV.

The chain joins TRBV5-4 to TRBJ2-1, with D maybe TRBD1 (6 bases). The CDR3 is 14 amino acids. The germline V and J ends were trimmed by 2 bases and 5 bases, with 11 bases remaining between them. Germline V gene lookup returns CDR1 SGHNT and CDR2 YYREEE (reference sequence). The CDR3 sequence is CASSFPGVDNEQFF. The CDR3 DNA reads TGTGCCAGCAGCTTTCCAGGGGTTGACAATGAGCAGTTCTTC.

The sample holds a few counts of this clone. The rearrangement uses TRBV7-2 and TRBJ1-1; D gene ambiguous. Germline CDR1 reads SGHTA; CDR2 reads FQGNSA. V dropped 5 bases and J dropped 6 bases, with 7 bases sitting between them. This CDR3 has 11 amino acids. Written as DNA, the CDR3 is TGTGCCAGCAGCGGTCGCGCTGAAGCTTTCTTT. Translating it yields CASSGRAEAFF.

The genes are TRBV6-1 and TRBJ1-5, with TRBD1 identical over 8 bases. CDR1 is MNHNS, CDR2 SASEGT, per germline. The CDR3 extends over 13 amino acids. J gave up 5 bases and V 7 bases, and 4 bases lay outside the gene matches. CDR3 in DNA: TGTGCCAGCATGAACAGGGGGGATCAGCCCCAGCATTTT. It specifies CASMNRGDQPQHF.

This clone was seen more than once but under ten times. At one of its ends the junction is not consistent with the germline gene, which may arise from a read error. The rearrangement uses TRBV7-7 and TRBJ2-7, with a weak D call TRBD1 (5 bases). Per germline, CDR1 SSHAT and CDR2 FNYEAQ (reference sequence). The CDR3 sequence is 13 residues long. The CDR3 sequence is CASSLAQGDEQYF. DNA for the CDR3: TGTGCTAGCAGCTTGGCCCAGGGCGACGAGCAGTACTTC.

The CDR3 region has the DNA TGCGCCAGCAGCCAAGAGACAGGACGCACAGATACGCAGTATTTT. It is translated as CASSQETGRTDTQYF. The rearrangement joins TRBV4-3 to TRBJ2-3; TRBD1 might be the D (6 bases). Germline V CDR1 and CDR2: LGHNA, YSLEER. The CDR3 is 15 residues long. V lost 0 bases to trimming and J lost 1 base, with 8 bases between them.

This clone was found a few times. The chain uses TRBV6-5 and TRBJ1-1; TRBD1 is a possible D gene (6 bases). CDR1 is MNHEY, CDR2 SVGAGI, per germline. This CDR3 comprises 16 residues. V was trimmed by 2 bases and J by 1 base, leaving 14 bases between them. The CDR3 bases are TGTGCCAGCAGTTACGGGTCAGGGGAGGGGAACACTGAAGCTTTCTTT. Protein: CASSYGSGEGNTEAFF.

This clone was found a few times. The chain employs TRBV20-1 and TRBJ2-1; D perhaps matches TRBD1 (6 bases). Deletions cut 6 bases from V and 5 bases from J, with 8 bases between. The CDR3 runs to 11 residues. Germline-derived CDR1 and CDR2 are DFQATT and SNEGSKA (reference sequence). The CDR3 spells CSARTDNEQFF. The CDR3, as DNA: TGCAGTGCAAGGACAGACAATGAGCAGTTCTTC.

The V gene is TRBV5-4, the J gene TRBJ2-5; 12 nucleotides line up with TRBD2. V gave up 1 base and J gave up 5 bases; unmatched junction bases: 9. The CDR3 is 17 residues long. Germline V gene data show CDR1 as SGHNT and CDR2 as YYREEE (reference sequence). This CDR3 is CASSLRTSGVGEETQYF. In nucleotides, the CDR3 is TGTGCCAGCAGCTTGCGGACTAGCGGGGTCGGCGAGGAGACCCAGTACTTC.

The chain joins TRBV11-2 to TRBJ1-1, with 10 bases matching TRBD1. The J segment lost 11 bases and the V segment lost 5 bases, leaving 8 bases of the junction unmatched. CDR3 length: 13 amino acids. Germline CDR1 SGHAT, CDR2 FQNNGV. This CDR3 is CASSPGTGVAAFF. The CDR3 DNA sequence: TGTGCCAGCAGCCCCGGGACAGGGGTTGCGGCTTTCTTT.

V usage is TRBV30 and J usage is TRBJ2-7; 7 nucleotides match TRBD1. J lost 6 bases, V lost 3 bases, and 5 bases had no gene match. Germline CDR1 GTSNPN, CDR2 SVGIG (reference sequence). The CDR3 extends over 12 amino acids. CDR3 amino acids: CAWRTGNGEQYF. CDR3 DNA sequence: TGTGCCTGGAGGACAGGGAACGGCGAGCAGTACTTC.

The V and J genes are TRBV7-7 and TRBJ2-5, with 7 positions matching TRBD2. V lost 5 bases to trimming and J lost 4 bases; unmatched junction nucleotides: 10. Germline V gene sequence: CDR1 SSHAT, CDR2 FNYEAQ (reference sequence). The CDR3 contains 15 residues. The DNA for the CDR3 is TGTGCCAGCAGCCCTACAGGTAGCGGGCGAGAGACCCAGTACTTC. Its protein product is CASSPTGSGRETQYF.

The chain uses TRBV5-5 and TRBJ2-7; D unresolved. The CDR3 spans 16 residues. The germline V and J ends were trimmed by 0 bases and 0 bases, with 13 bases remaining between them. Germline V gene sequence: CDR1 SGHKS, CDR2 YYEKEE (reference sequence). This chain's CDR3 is CASSLDATTISYEQYV. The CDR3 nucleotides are TGTGCCAGCAGCTTGGATGCAACTACTATCTCCTACGAGCAGTACGTC.

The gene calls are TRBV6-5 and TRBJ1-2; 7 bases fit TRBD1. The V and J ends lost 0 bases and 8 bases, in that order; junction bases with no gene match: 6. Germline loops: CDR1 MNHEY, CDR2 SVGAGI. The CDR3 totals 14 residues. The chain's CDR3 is CASSYSEGAGGYTF. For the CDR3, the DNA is TGTGCCAGCAGTTACTCTGAGGGGGCAGGGGGCTACACCTTC.

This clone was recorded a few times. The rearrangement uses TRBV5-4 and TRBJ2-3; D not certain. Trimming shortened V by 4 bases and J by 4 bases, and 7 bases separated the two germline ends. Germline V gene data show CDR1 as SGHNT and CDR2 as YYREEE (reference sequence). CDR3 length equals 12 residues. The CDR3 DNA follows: TGTGCCAGCAGCCTCAGCGCAGATACGCAGTATTTT. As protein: CASSLSADTQYF.

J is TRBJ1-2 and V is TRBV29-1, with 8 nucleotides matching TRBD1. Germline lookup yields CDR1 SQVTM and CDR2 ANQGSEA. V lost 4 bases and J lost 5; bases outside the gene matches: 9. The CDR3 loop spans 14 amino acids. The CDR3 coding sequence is TGCAGCGTTGGGGCAGGGGGCGCAGGGTATGGCTACACCTTC. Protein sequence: CSVGAGGAGYGYTF. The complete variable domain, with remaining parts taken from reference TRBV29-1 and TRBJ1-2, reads SAVISQKPSRDICQRGTSLTIQCQVDSQVTMMFWYRQQPGQSLTLIATANQGSEATYESGFVIDKFPISRPNLTFSTLTVSNMSPEDSSIYLCSVGAGGAGYGYTFGSGTRLTVV.

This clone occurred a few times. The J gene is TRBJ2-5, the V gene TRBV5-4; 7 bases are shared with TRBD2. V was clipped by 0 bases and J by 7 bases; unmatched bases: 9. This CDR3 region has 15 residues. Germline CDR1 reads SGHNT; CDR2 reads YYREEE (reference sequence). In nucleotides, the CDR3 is TGTGCCAGCAGCTTGGGGCAAGCGGGGCGGGGGACCCAGTACTTC. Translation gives CASSLGQAGRGTQYF. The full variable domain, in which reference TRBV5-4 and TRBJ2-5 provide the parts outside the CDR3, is ETGVTQSPTHLIKTRGQQVTLRCSSQSGHNTVSWYQQALGQGPQFIFQYYREEENGRGNFPPRFSGLQFPNYSSELNVNALELDDSALYLCASSLGQAGRGTQYFGPGTRLLVL.

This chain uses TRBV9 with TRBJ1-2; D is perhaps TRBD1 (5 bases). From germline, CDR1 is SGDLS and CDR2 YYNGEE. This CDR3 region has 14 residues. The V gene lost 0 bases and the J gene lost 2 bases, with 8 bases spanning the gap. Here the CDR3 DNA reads TGTGCCAGCAGCGTAGATCCAGGGAACTATGGCTACACCTTC. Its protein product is CASSVDPGNYGYTF.

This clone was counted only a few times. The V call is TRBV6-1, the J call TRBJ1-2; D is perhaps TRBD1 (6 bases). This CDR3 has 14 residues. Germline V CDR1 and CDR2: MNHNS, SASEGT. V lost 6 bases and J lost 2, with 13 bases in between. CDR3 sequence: CASSATGPNYGYTF. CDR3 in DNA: TGTGCCAGCAGCGCGACAGGCCCCAACTATGGCTACACCTTC.